The next 29 T cell receptor beta chains were all read from a single sample in a study of blood T cell repertoires in COVID-19 (dated by TCRdb to 2020 to 2021). Libraries were built with the immunoSEQ multiplex PCR assay. TCRdb mirrors the immuneACCESS table, restricted to in-frame sequences. Some clones are absent from its copies; in checked studies, under half trace to an unresolved V gene, and the reason for the others is unknown. A total of roughly 260,000 clones appear in this sample, approximately 77% of them only once. Roughly 3.1% of the sample goes to the ten largest clones. The sample taken for sequencing was peripheral blood. The receptors were sampled from a woman aged 18-29 years with acute or convalescent COVID-19.

The J gene is TRBJ2-5, the V gene TRBV2; TRBD1 is a possible D gene (6 bases). The V end was cut by 6 bases, the J end by 2 bases, with 10 bases between. CDR1 and CDR2 from the germline V gene are SNHLY and FYNNEI. This CDR3 comprises 13 residues. CDR3 bases: TGTGCCAGCAGCGACGACAGGCAAGAGACCCAGTACTTC. This translates into CASSDDRQETQYF.

J is TRBJ2-1 and V is TRBV7-3; 10 bases are a match to TRBD1. Germline loops: CDR1 SGHTA, CDR2 FQGTGA. V lost 5 bases, J lost 10 bases, and 5 bases stayed unmatched. The CDR3 sequence is 13 residues long. The CDR3 sequence: CASSMTGGYEQFF. The CDR3 bases are TGTGCCAGCAGCATGACAGGGGGCTACGAGCAGTTCTTC.

The chain has TRBV18 and TRBJ2-1; D not resolved. Germline V CDR1 and CDR2: KGHSH, LQKENI. The CDR3 length is 14 residues. V was clipped by 0 bases and J by 9 bases, with 12 bases between them. For the CDR3, the DNA is TGTGCCAGCTCACCACCGTGGGCAGCAAGTGAGCAGTTCTTC. Encoded protein: CASSPPWAASEQFF.

This chain connects TRBV9 to TRBJ2-1; TRBD1 aligns across 11 bases. J lost 6 bases, V lost 7 bases, and 9 bases had no gene match. Germline CDR1 reads SGDLS; CDR2 reads YYNGEE. The CDR3 is 15 residues long. CDR3 sequence reads: CASGEGGTGGNEQFF. The CDR3 DNA reads as TGTGCCAGCGGGGAAGGAGGGACAGGGGGCAATGAGCAGTTCTTC.

On this clone: One end of the junction varies from germline; a read error may be responsible. The genes are TRBV7-7 and TRBJ2-1; 11 nucleotides match TRBD2. The CDR3 is made up of 15 amino acids. Looked up from germline, CDR1 is SSHAT and CDR2 is FNYEAQ (reference sequence). The CDR3 sequence is CASSLGTSGNNEQFF. The CDR3 DNA follows: TGTGCTAGCAGCTTAGGGACTAGCGGTAACAATGAGCAGTTCTTC. Filled out from reference TRBV7-7 and TRBJ2-1, the complete variable domain reads GAGVSQSPRYKVTKRGQDVTLRCDPISSHATLYWYQQALGQGPEFLTYFNYEAQPDKSGLPSDRFSAERPEGSISTLTIQRTEQRDSAMYRCASSLGTSGNNEQFFGPGTRLTVL.

This CDR3 reads CASIKVRAGENIQYF. CDR3 nucleotide sequence: TGTGCCAGCATAAAAGTCCGAGCGGGAGAAAACATTCAGTACTTC. The V gene is TRBV28, the J gene TRBJ2-4; 8 nucleotides align to TRBD2. With V trimmed by 7 bases and J by 5 bases, 10 bases remained unmatched. The CDR3 has 15 residues. Looked up from germline, CDR1 is MDHEN and CDR2 is SYDVKM.

This clone has just a few counts. This chain connects TRBV11-2 to TRBJ2-2, with 10 positions matching TRBD1. J lost 2 bases, V lost 4 bases, and 10 bases had no gene match. The CDR3 is made up of 18 amino acids. Germline lookup yields CDR1 SGHAT and CDR2 FQNNGV. The CDR3 protein is CASSWHLGTGVNTGELFF. The CDR3 nucleotides are TGTGCCAGCAGCTGGCATTTGGGGACAGGGGTTAACACCGGGGAGCTGTTTTTT.

This chain uses TRBV2 with TRBJ2-3; the match to TRBD2 covers 7 bases. Per the germline V gene, CDR1 is SNHLY and CDR2 is FYNNEI. The CDR3 sequence is 16 residues long. The ends lost 5 bases at V and 5 bases at J; junction bases unmatched: 13. In nucleotides, the CDR3 is TGTGCCAGCAGTTGGATAAGCGTCCCGGGGGGAGATACGCAGTATTTT. Its protein is CASSWISVPGGDTQYF.

A single count supports this clone. This chain links TRBV28 with TRBJ1-2; TRBD1 agrees at 10 bases. The CDR3 covers 18 residues. Germline V gene sequence: CDR1 MDHEN, CDR2 SYDVKM. After removal of 4 bases from V and 4 bases from J, the junction contained 15 bases not matched to a gene. This CDR3 reads CASSYPGQGTISLYGYTF. The DNA for the CDR3 is TGTGCCAGCAGTTACCCGGGACAGGGGACCATCTCGCTCTATGGCTACACCTTC.

This clone has a single count. The rearrangement links TRBV5-1 to TRBJ2-7, with 11 bases fitting TRBD2. Per germline, CDR1 SGHRS and CDR2 YFSETQ. Losses at the gene ends were 2 bases for V and 3 bases for J; bases not matched to a gene: 10. The CDR3 is 17 residues long. The CDR3 sequence: CASSFTSGSADVYEQYF. CDR3 nucleotide sequence: TGCGCCAGCAGCTTTACTAGCGGGAGTGCAGACGTCTACGAGCAGTACTTC.

This chain joins TRBV6-2 or TRBV6-3 and TRBJ1-5, with TRBD1 identical over 9 bases. The CDR3 has 20 amino acids. Germline CDR1 and CDR2: MNHEY and SVGEGT. Germline trimming cut 0 bases from V and 1 base from J; bases unmatched to any gene: 13. In nucleotides, the CDR3 is TGTGCCAGCAGTTACTCGCCCCGGACAGGGGACGGGGCGAGCAATCAGCCCCAGCATTTT. Its protein product is CASSYSPRTGDGASNQPQHF.

The chain has TRBV16 and TRBJ1-1, with no clear D. This CDR3 is built from 15 residues. Germline V CDR1 and CDR2: KGHSY, FQNENV. Deletions cut 0 bases from V and 3 bases from J, with 11 bases between. The CDR3 DNA reads TGTGCCAGCAGCCAATCCTTGGAGGGAGACACTGAAGCTTTCTTT. This gives the protein CASSQSLEGDTEAFF.

This chain links TRBV5-6 with TRBJ2-7, with TRBD1 as a possible D gene (6 bases). The CDR3 contains 14 residues. Germline-derived CDR1 and CDR2 are SGHDT and YYEEEE. Trimming took off 3 bases at V and 3 bases at J, with 13 bases between the two ends. CDR3 nucleotide sequence: TGTGCCAGCAGCTATGGGCGACAGGACTACGAGCAGTACTTC. It specifies CASSYGRQDYEQYF.

This chain joins TRBV5-1 and TRBJ2-1; 9 bases match TRBD2. J gave up 6 bases and V 4 bases, and 8 bases lay outside the gene matches. CDR3 size: 15 residues. Germline assignment: CDR1 SGHRS and CDR2 YFSETQ. CDR3 in DNA: TGCGCCAGCAGCCTTAGGCGGGAGGGGGGCAATGAGCAGTTCTTC. It translates to CASSLRREGGNEQFF.

The chain couples TRBV4-3 to TRBJ2-7, with D tentatively TRBD1 (6 bases). Germline V lookup: CDR1 LGHNA, CDR2 YSLEER. Trimming shortened V by 0 bases and J by 3 bases, and 12 bases separated the two germline ends. The CDR3 consists of 15 residues. CDR3 protein: CASSQDRGGNYEQYF. The CDR3 DNA reads TGCGCCAGCAGCCAAGATCGAGGGGGAAACTACGAGCAGTACTTC.

This chain links TRBV7-2 with TRBJ2-7; a possible D gene is TRBD2 (5 bases). V lost 7 bases and J lost 0, with 16 bases in between. Germline V gene data show CDR1 as SGHTA and CDR2 as FQGNSA. CDR3 length equals 15 residues. The DNA of the CDR3 is TGTGCCAGCACCCCGGGCGGGTACAGCTCCTACGAGCAGTACTTC. Encoded protein: CASTPGGYSSYEQYF.

In this sample, this clone turned up a few times. The chain recombines TRBV27 with TRBJ2-5; TRBD1 aligns across 8 bases. The CDR3 loop spans 13 amino acids. Germline V gives CDR1 MNHEY, CDR2 SMNVEV (reference sequence). V trimming: 6 bases; J trimming: 2 bases; junction bases outside the gene matches: 2. CDR3 residues: CASRRDRQETQYF. The CDR3, as DNA: TGTGCCAGCAGAAGGGACAGGCAAGAGACCCAGTACTTC.

J is TRBJ2-1 and V is TRBV12-3 or TRBV12-4; a possible D gene is TRBD2 (5 bases). V gave up 10 bases and J gave up 6 bases, with 10 bases separating them. The CDR3 consists of 11 residues. CDR3 region: CAIRAANEQFF. The CDR3 DNA reads as TGTGCCATCCGAGCGGCCAATGAGCAGTTCTTC.

The chain joins TRBV7-2 to TRBJ1-2; D call uncertain. CDR3 length: 14 amino acids. V was pared by 5 bases and J by 1 base, with 11 bases between. The V gene's germline CDR1 is SGHTA and CDR2 FQGNSA. The CDR3 is CASSPRAGNYGYTF. The CDR3 DNA follows: TGTGCCAGCAGCCCGCGGGCGGGTAACTATGGCTACACCTTC.

The chain links TRBV19 to TRBJ1-4, with 7 bases matching TRBD1. This CDR3 is built from 13 residues. From germline, CDR1 is LNHDA and CDR2 SQIVND (reference sequence). Unmatched junction bases numbered 4, after V lost 5 bases and J lost 7 bases. The CDR3 DNA follows: TGTGCCAGTAGTGACAGGGTTCGTGAAAAACTGTTTTTT. Its protein product is CASSDRVREKLFF.

This chain links TRBV5-1 with TRBJ1-5; no definite D call. The CDR3 sequence is 15 residues long. The germline V and J ends were trimmed by 4 bases and 5 bases, with 16 bases remaining between them. Germline loops: CDR1 SGHRS, CDR2 YFSETQ. Here the CDR3 DNA reads TGCGCCAGCAGCCCCGGTGGGCAGAGCCATCAGCCCCAGCATTTT. Translation: CASSPGGQSHQPQHF.

The J gene is TRBJ2-6, the V gene TRBV6-6; TRBD2 matches at 10 bases. V gave up 5 bases and J gave up 3 bases; unmatched junction bases: 7. The germline gives CDR1 MNHNY, CDR2 SVGAGI (reference sequence). The CDR3 runs 17 residues. The CDR3 sequence is CASSPIAGGFGANVLTF. DNA of the CDR3: TGTGCCAGCAGTCCAATAGCGGGAGGTTTTGGGGCCAACGTCCTGACTTTC.

V gene TRBV28 combines with J gene TRBJ2-1; TRBD2 matches at 12 bases. The CDR3 is 15 residues long. Germline CDR1 and CDR2: MDHEN and SYDVKM. The ends lost 3 bases at V and 7 bases at J; junction bases unmatched: 4. The CDR3 coding sequence is TGTGCCAGCAGTTTCCGGACTAGCGGGATAAATGAGCAGTTCTTC. Translated, it gives CASSFRTSGINEQFF.

V and J are TRBV10-3 and TRBJ2-7, with 7 bases fitting TRBD1. CDR3 length equals 19 residues. CDR1 ENHRY and CDR2 SYGVKD come from the germline V gene. Trimming cost V 2 bases and J 5 bases; bases outside gene matches: 21. The CDR3 loop reads CAISEQISVGTEGNNEQYF. CDR3 DNA sequence: TGTGCCATCAGTGAGCAGATTTCCGTCGGGACAGAGGGGAACAACGAGCAGTACTTC.

The CDR3 nucleotides read TGTGCCATCAGTGAGGGGGCGCCCAGCTCCTACGAGCAGTACTTC. It specifies CAISEGAPSSYEQYF. The V gene is TRBV10-3, the J gene TRBJ2-7; maybe TRBD1 (5 bases). This CDR3 region has 15 residues. Deletions cut 2 bases from V and 0 bases from J, with 11 bases between. CDR1 is ENHRY, CDR2 SYGVKD, per germline.

The V call is TRBV7-9, the J call TRBJ2-1; no definite D call. The CDR3 consists of 13 residues. V was shortened by 7 bases and J by 5 bases, with 12 bases between the two germline ends. Germline V CDR1 and CDR2: SEHNR, FQNEAQ (reference sequence). The CDR3 DNA reads TGTGCCAGCACCAAAGACTCTAACAATGAGCAGTTCTTC. Protein sequence: CASTKDSNNEQFF.

The chain has TRBV19 and TRBJ2-3; tentative D call: TRBD2 (6 bases). V gave up 7 bases and J gave up 1 base, with 18 bases separating them. From germline, CDR1 is LNHDA and CDR2 SQIVND (reference sequence). This CDR3 spans 16 amino acids. The CDR3 loop is CASTTFGASGTDTQYF. The CDR3 nucleotides read TGTGCCAGTACTACGTTCGGGGCTAGCGGCACAGATACGCAGTATTTT.

At least ten counts were recorded for this clone. V gene TRBV27 combines with J gene TRBJ1-1; D remains unclear. The CDR3 consists of 16 residues. Between the trimmed V and J ends, which lost 5 bases and 0 bases, there was a span of 16 bases. CDR1 and CDR2 (germline): MNHEY, SMNVEV (reference sequence). DNA of the CDR3: TGTGCCAGCAGTCGACCCCCAGGAGGGCTGAACACTGAAGCTTTCTTT. Protein: CASSRPPGGLNTEAFF.

The chain combines TRBV30 with TRBJ2-5, with D perhaps TRBD1 (7 bases). With 5 bases removed from V and 5 bases from J, the gap between germline ends came to 12 bases. The germline V gene encodes CDR1 GTSNPN and CDR2 SVGIG (reference sequence). This CDR3 region has 12 residues. In nucleotides, the CDR3 is TGTGCCTGGGGAGGGGGCGCGGAGACCCAGTACTTC. Translated: CAWGGGAETQYF.